This entry lists 23 T cell receptor beta chains sequenced from one sample in a study of T cells after yellow fever vaccination. TCRdb re-derived calls from the 5' RACE reads in MiXCR, one entry per CDR3 protein. The table lists 120,000 to 150,000 distinct CDR3 sequences, over 7% of them singletons, with about 0.73% in the top ten. The sequenced sample was CD4+ T cells sorted from PBMCs, obtained 5 days after the yellow fever booster vaccination. The origin of the receptors is a man between 25 and 39 years old who received the YFV17D yellow fever vaccine.

This clonotype occurred many times. The CDR3: CASSLTSSGYTQYF. The CDR3 DNA sequence: TGTGCCAGCAGCTTAACGTCGTCTGGCTATACGCAGTATTTT. The chain carries TRBV7-3 and TRBJ2-3; unclear D gene. The CDR3 is 14 amino acids. V was pared by 0 bases and J by 7 bases, with 11 bases between. Germline loops: CDR1 SGHTA, CDR2 FQGTGA.

This clonotype was observed at least ten times. The chain employs TRBV11-2 and TRBJ2-3; D is possibly TRBD1 or TRBD2 (5 bases each). Trimming removed 6 bases at V and 12 bases at J, with 13 bases between. This CDR3 is built from 11 residues. Germline loops: CDR1 SGHAT, CDR2 FQNNGV. CDR3 loop: CASSREGLQYF. DNA of the CDR3: TGTGCCAGCAGTCGAGAGGGGCTTCAGTATTTT.

This clonotype was found many times. The rearrangement joins TRBV7-3 to TRBJ2-1; D unresolved. The length of the CDR3 is 14 residues. Trimming stripped 1 base from V and 8 bases from J, with 12 bases between. CDR1 is SGHTA, CDR2 FQGTGA, per germline. CDR3 in amino acids: CASSLRFGEDEQFF. DNA for the CDR3: TGTGCCAGCAGCTTAAGATTTGGAGAAGATGAGCAGTTCTTC.

In its sample, this clonotype was seen a few times. This sequence joins TRBV5-1 and TRBJ2-1; 9 nucleotides agree with TRBD1. The CDR3 is made up of 16 amino acids. V gave up 0 bases and J gave up 6 bases; unmatched junction bases: 7. Germline CDR1 and CDR2: SGHRS and YFSETQ. The CDR3 nucleotides are TGCGCCAGCAGCTTGGCCGACAGGGGGACGGGCAATGAGCAGTTCTTC. Its protein is CASSLADRGTGNEQFF.

The table lists this clonotype with many counts. The chain is built from TRBV18 and TRBJ1-1; D possibly corresponds to TRBD1 (5 bases). The CDR3 loop spans 16 amino acids. Deletions cut 3 bases from V and 5 bases from J, with 19 bases between. CDR1 is KGHSH, CDR2 LQKENI, per germline. The CDR3 here is CASSPQKDTIGTEAFF. The CDR3 region has the DNA TGTGCCAGCTCACCCCAGAAGGACACCATCGGGACTGAAGCTTTCTTT.

This clonotype was counted many times. The J gene is TRBJ2-7, the V gene TRBV24-1, with D hard to call. V lost 2 bases and J lost 4, with 5 bases in between. CDR3 length: 12 amino acids. Germline CDR1 is KGHDR and CDR2 is SFDVKD. The CDR3 here is CATSDSRYEQYF. As DNA, the CDR3 is TGTGCCACCAGTGATTCCCGGTACGAGCAGTACTTC.

This clonotype was found many times. The V and J genes are TRBV12-3 or TRBV12-4 and TRBJ2-5, with D possibly being TRBD1 (6 bases). CDR3 length: 14 amino acids. V lost 6 bases and J 3 bases, leaving 14 bases between the germline ends. DNA of the CDR3: TGTGCCAGCAGACCGGCGGACAGAAAAGAGACCCAGTACTTC. Encoded protein: CASRPADRKETQYF.

The rearrangement uses TRBV7-2 and TRBJ2-7; 7 bases are shared with TRBD2. Germline CDR1 SGHTA, CDR2 FQGNSA. V gave up 1 base and J gave up 4 bases; unmatched junction bases: 7. The CDR3 is 15 residues long. The CDR3 DNA is TGTGCCAGCAGCTTAGAACGAGGACTAGGGTACGAGCAGTACTTC. Translation gives CASSLERGLGYEQYF.

This clonotype showed up many times. The chain links TRBV14 to TRBJ2-2; D is undetermined. Trimming removed 4 bases at V and 6 bases at J, with 9 bases between. In germline, CDR1 is SGHDN, CDR2 FVKESK. The CDR3 contains 13 residues. The CDR3 nucleotides read TGTGCCAGCAGCCCGAACTACGCCGGGGAGCTGTTTTTT. Protein sequence: CASSPNYAGELFF.

This clonotype was counted many times. Relative to the germline gene, one junction end is altered; a read error may explain this. The chain joins TRBV5-1 to TRBJ2-7; D call uncertain. Germline V gene lookup returns CDR1 SGHRS and CDR2 YFSETQ. CDR3 length: 13 amino acids. The CDR3 DNA sequence: TGCGCCAGCAACCAACCCCCATCCTCCGAGCAGTACTTC. It translates to CASNQPPSSEQYF.

In this sample, this clonotype turned up many times. The chain uses TRBV5-1 and TRBJ2-3, with TRBD2 matching 12 bases. The V segment lost 4 bases and the J segment 3 bases; nucleotides outside the gene matches: 6. The CDR3 consists of 16 residues. Germline lookup yields CDR1 SGHRS and CDR2 YFSETQ. CDR3 loop: CASSPRTSGITDTQYF. CDR3 DNA sequence: TGCGCCAGCAGCCCCAGGACTAGCGGGATTACAGATACGCAGTATTTT.

This clonotype has ten or more counts. V and J are TRBV18 and TRBJ2-7; the match to TRBD2 covers 8 bases. The trim removed 3 bases at V and 6 bases at J, leaving 4 bases unmatched. The length of the CDR3 is 13 residues. Germline V gives CDR1 KGHSH, CDR2 LQKENI. Here the CDR3 DNA reads TGTGCCAGCTCACCGGGACTAGAAGGCGAGCAGTACTTC. Its translation: CASSPGLEGEQYF.

This clonotype was found many times. The chain joins TRBV20-1 to TRBJ1-4; 8 nucleotides agree with TRBD1. Looked up from germline, CDR1 is DFQATT and CDR2 is SNEGSKA (reference sequence). The CDR3 is 16 amino acids. The junction had 4 bases not matched to a gene; V was cut back by 1 base and J by 0 bases. CDR3 loop: CSARGGTGATNEKLFF. As DNA, the CDR3 is TGCAGTGCTAGAGGGGGGACAGGTGCAACTAATGAAAAACTGTTTTTT.

This clonotype was recorded at least ten times. This chain uses TRBV11-3 with TRBJ2-2; D gene uncertain. The CDR3 is 14 residues long. From germline, CDR1 is SGHNT and CDR2 YENEEA. V was cut by 5 bases and J by 0 bases, with 7 bases left in between. CDR3 DNA sequence: TGTGCCAGCAGCCCGAACTCGAACACCGGGGAGCTGTTTTTT. Amino acid sequence: CASSPNSNTGELFF. Based on the CDR3 plus reference TRBV11-3 and TRBJ2-2, the full variable domain is EAGVVQSPRYKIIEKKQPVAFWCNPISGHNTLYWYLQNLGQGPELLIRYENEEAVDDSQLPKDRFSAERLKGVDSTLKIQPAELGDSAVYLCASSPNSNTGELFFGEGSRLTVL.

This clonotype was seen many times. The J gene is TRBJ1-4, the V gene TRBV5-5; TRBD1 is a possible D gene (5 bases). CDR3 length equals 13 residues. V was trimmed by 7 bases and J by 4 bases, leaving 11 bases between them. Germline V gives CDR1 SGHKS, CDR2 YYEKEE (reference sequence). CDR3 loop: CASSGGLNEKLFF. The CDR3 nucleotides are TGTGCCAGCTCCGGGGGACTTAATGAAAAACTGTTTTTT.

This clonotype showed up many times. The rearrangement joins TRBV4-3 to TRBJ2-1, with D hard to call. Germline lookup yields CDR1 LGHNA and CDR2 YSLEER. V was shortened by 0 bases and J by 2 bases, with 8 bases between the two germline ends. The CDR3 spans 15 residues. In nucleotides, the CDR3 is TGCGCCAGCAGCCAAGAATATTCTACCTACAATGAGCAGTTCTTC. This sequence encodes CASSQEYSTYNEQFF.

This clonotype was seen ten or more times. An end of the junction differs from the germline gene, which may be a read error. This CDR3 reads CASSFPETSGGSNF. The CDR3 bases are TGTGCCAGCAGCTTCCCCGAAACTAGCGGAGGCTCGAATTTT. This chain connects TRBV11-2 to TRBJ2-3; 8 bases match TRBD2. The length of the CDR3 is 14 residues. CDR1 is SGHAT and CDR2 is FQNNGV in the germline V gene.

This clonotype has a count of ten or more. The chain employs TRBV7-2 and TRBJ2-7; 8 nucleotides match TRBD2. CDR3 size: 15 residues. CDR1 is SGHTA, CDR2 FQGNSA, per germline. V lost 5 bases, J lost 2 bases, and 8 bases stayed unmatched. The CDR3 is CASSHSGNIAYEQYF. The CDR3 coding sequence is TGTGCCAGCAGCCATAGCGGGAATATAGCCTACGAGCAGTACTTC.

The chain joins TRBV7-9 to TRBJ2-7; 15 bases are a match to TRBD2. Germline V gene sequence: CDR1 SEHNR, CDR2 FQNEAQ (reference sequence). The CDR3 loop spans 16 amino acids. After removal of 5 bases from V and 6 bases from J, the junction contained 8 bases not matched to a gene. The CDR3, as DNA: TGTGCCAGCAGCGCACCGGGACTAGCGGGAGGCGGCGAGCAGTACTTC. Translated: CASSAPGLAGGGEQYF.

Ten or more counts support this clonotype. This chain connects TRBV29-1 to TRBJ2-5, with D unclear. Trimming took off 5 bases at V and 5 bases at J, with 15 bases between the two ends. Looked up from germline, CDR1 is SQVTM and CDR2 is ANQGSEA. The CDR3 has 13 residues. This chain's CDR3 is CSVLPKTQETQYF. CDR3 sequence (DNA): TGCAGCGTTCTGCCCAAAACGCAGGAGACCCAGTACTTC.

This clonotype appeared many times. The chain is built from TRBV12-3 or TRBV12-4 and TRBJ1-2; 7 nucleotides agree with TRBD1. This CDR3 has 13 amino acids. V gave up 6 bases and J gave up 2 bases; unmatched junction bases: 3. This CDR3 is CASSPTGNYGYTF. CDR3 coding DNA: TGTGCCAGCAGCCCGACAGGGAACTATGGCTACACCTTC.

The table lists this clonotype with many counts. The chain carries TRBV7-2 and TRBJ2-5; 8 nucleotides match TRBD1. Germline V CDR1 and CDR2: SGHTA, FQGNSA. V lost 8 bases, J lost 5 bases, and 10 bases stayed unmatched. The CDR3 spans 14 residues. The CDR3 DNA is TGTGCCAGCTCCAGGGACAGGAGACTCGAGACCCAGTACTTC. This encodes CASSRDRRLETQYF.

Only a few counts were recorded for this clonotype. The chain carries TRBV20-1 and TRBJ1-5, with a tentative D call TRBD1 (5 bases). The CDR3 runs 14 residues. The V gene's germline CDR1 is DFQATT and CDR2 SNEGSKA (reference sequence). V was trimmed by 7 bases and J by 1 base, leaving 14 bases between them. The CDR3 DNA is TGCAGTGGGCGCGCAGGGCCGAGCAATCAGCCCCAGCATTTT. Residues: CSGRAGPSNQPQHF.